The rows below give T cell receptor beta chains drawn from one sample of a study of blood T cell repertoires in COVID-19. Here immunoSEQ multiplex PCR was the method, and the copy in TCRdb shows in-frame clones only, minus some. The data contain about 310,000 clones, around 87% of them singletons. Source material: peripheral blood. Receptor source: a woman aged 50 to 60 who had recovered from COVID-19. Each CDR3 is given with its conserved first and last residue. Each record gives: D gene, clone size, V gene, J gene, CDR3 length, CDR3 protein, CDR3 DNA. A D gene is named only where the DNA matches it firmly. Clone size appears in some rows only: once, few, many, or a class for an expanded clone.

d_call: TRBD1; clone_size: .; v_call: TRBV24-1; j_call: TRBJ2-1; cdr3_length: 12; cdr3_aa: CATSDFDREKFF; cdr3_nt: TGTGCCACCAGTGATTTCGACAGGGAGAAGTTCTTC
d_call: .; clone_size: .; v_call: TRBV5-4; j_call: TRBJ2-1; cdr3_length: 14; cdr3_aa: CASSLGGLSAEQFF; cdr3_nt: TGTGCCAGCAGCTTGGGGGGACTGTCGGCTGAGCAGTTCTTC
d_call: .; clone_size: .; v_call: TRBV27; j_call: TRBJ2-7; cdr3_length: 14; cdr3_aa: CASMLGRGTYEQYF; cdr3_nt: TGTGCCAGCATGTTAGGCCGCGGAACCTACGAGCAGTACTTC
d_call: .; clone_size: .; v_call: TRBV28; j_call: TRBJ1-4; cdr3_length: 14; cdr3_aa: CASSLGQRNEKLFF; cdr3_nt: TGTGCCAGCAGTTTAGGACAGCGTAATGAAAAACTGTTTTTT
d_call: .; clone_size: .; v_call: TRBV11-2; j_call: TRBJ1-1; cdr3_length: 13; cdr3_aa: CASSPDRAGEAFF; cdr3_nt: TGTGCCAGCAGCCCTGACAGAGCCGGTGAAGCTTTCTTT
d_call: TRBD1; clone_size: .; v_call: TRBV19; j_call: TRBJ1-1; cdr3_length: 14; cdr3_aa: CASSNDRVNTEAFF; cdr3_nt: TGTGCCAGTAGTAATGACAGGGTGAACACTGAAGCTTTCTTT
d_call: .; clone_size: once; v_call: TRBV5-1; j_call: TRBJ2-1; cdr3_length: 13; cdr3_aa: CASSLAGNNEQFF; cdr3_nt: TGCGCCAGCAGCTTGGCCGGGAACAATGAGCAGTTCTTC
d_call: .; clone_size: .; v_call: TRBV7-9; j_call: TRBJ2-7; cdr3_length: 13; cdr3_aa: CASSLETYGGQYF; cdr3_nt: TGTGCCAGCAGCTTAGAGACCTACGGGGGGCAGTACTTC
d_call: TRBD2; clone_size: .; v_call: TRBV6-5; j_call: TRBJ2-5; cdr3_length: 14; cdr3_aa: CASETTSGGETQYF; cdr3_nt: TGTGCCAGCGAGACTACTAGCGGGGGAGAGACCCAGTACTTC
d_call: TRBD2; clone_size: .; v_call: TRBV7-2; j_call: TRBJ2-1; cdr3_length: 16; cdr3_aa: CASSRTSGTFENEQFF; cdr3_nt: TGTGCCAGCAGCCGGACTAGCGGGACTTTTGAGAATGAGCAGTTCTTC
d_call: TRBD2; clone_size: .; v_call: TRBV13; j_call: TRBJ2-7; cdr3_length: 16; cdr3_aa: CASSPGTSGRSYEQYF; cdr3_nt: TGTGCCAGCAGCCCAGGGACTAGCGGTCGATCCTACGAGCAGTACTTC
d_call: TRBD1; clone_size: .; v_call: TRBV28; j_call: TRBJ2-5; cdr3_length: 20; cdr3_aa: CASRPPGIPTKGGNQETQYF; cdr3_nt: TGTGCCAGCAGACCCCCCGGGATTCCGACAAAAGGGGGCAATCAAGAGACCCAGTACTTC
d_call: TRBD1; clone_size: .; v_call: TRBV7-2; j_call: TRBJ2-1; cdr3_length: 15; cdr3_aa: CASSFRAGGYNEQFF; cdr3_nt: TGTGCCAGCAGCTTTCGGGCAGGGGGATACAATGAGCAGTTCTTC
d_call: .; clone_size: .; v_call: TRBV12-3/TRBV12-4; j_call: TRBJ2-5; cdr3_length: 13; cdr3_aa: CASSLARRETQYF; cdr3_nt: TGTGCCAGCAGTTTGGCCCGGCGGGAGACCCAGTACTTC
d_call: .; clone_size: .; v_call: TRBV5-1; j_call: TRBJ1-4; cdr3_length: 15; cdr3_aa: CASSLAGEGVEKLFF; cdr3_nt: TGCGCCAGCAGCTTGGCCGGGGAGGGTGTTGAAAAACTGTTTTTT
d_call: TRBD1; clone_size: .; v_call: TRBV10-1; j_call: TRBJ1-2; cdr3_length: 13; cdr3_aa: CASSPDRGHGYTF; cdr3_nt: TGCGCCAGCAGTCCGGACAGGGGGCATGGCTACACCTTC
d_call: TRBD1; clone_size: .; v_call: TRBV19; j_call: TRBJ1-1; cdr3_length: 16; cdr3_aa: CASSTPTGDLNTEAFF; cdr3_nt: TGTGCCAGTAGTACCCCGACAGGGGACTTGAACACTGAAGCTTTCTTT
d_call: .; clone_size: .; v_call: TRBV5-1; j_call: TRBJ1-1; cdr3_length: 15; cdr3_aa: CASSGGARLDTEAFF; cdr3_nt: TGCGCCAGCAGCGGCGGGGCCCGCCTTGACACTGAAGCTTTCTTT
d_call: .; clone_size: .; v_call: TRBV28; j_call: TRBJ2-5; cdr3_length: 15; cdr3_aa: CASSLFQGLQETQYF; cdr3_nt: TGTGCCAGCAGCCTCTTCCAGGGCCTCCAAGAGACCCAGTACTTC
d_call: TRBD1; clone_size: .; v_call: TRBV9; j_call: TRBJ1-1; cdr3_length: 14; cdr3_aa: CASSDGQGNTEAFF; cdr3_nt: TGTGCCAGCAGCGATGGACAGGGGAACACTGAAGCTTTCTTT
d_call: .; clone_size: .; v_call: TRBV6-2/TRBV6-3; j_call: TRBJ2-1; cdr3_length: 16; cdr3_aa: CASSYSRVQGWSKKFF; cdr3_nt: TGTGCCAGCAGTTACTCGAGAGTTCAGGGTTGGTCGAAAAAGTTCTTC
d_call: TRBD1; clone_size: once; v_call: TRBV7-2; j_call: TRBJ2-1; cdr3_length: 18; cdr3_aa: CASSLAEAEGGPYNEQFF; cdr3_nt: TGTGCCAGCAGCTTAGCGGAAGCGGAAGGGGGCCCCTACAATGAGCAGTTCTTC
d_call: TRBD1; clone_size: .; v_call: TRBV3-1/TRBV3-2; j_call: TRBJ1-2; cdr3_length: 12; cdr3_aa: CASLGQGYGYTF; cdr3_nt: TGTGCCAGCTTGGGACAGGGATATGGCTACACCTTC
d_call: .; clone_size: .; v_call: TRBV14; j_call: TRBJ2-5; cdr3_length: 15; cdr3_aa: CASSQGAGYQETQYF; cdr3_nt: TGTGCCAGCAGCCAAGGGGCGGGGTACCAAGAGACCCAGTACTTC
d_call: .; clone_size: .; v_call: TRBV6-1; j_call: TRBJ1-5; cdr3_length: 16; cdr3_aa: CASSEAGQGSNQPQHF; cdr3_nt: TGTGCCAGCAGTGAGGCCGGCCAGGGGAGCAATCAGCCCCAGCATTTT